The clone carrying this T cell receptor beta chain was found a few times. Trimming left V 3 bases short and J 5 bases short, with 7 bases between. The CDR3 totals 12 residues. Germline V gives CDR1 LNHNV, CDR2 YYDKDF (reference sequence). This specimen belongs to a study of human T cells and chemical hapten exposure. The time point denotes: patch test 2, 6 weeks after DPC sensitization. Regarding treatment: therapeutic diphenylcyclopropenone sensitization with weekly scalp DPC. TCRdb processed the RACE reads anew with MiXCR; each CDR3 protein has one entry. The sample lists some 350,000 distinct CDR3 sequences, about 6.3% seen once, with about 6% in the top ten.

The clonotype was recovered from a woman between 18 and 29 years old with alopecia areata. Some clones in this sample may be carry-over from other donors' samples. The chain combines TRBV15 with TRBJ2-5; D gene unclear. The material was whole blood, obtained in connection with sensitization to the hapten diphenylcyclopropenone (DPC). The CDR3 nucleotides read TGTGCCACCAGCAGGGAAGTGGAGACCCAGTACTTC. This sequence encodes CATSREVETQYF.